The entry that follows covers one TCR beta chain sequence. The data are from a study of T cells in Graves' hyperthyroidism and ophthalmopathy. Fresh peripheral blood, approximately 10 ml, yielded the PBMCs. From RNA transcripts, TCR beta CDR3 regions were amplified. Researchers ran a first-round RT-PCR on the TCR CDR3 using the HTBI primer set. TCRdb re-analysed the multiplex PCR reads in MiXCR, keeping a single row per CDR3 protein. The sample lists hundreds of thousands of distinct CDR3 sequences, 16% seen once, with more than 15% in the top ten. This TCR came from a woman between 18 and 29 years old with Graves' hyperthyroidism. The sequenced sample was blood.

DNA of the CDR3: TGTGCCAGCAGCCACCTTAGGGGAAAGTCCACCGGGGAGCTGTTTTTT. Encoded protein: CASSHLRGKSTGELFF. V gene TRBV3-1 combines with J gene TRBJ2-2; possible D gene TRBD1, 5 bases. Trimming stripped 3 bases from V and 4 bases from J, with 15 bases between. This CDR3 is 16 amino acids long. CDR1 is LGHDT and CDR2 is YNNKEL in the germline V gene (reference sequence).